These 22 T cell receptor beta chains were sequenced from one sample in a study of regulatory T cells in long-lasting Graves disease. Time point in this sample: newly diagnosed GD, antithyroid drugs for less than 3 months. The authors made the TCR library using RNA they extracted from PBMCs. According to the study, TCR beta libraries were built with iRepertoire HTBI primers and CDR3-region Arm-PCR. TCRdb re-analysed the multiplex PCR reads in MiXCR, keeping a single row per CDR3 protein. The repertoire has about 560,000 distinct CDR3 sequences, 15% to 20% of them found once; the top ten carry 9.5% to 15%. These data are also associated with another study on T cells in Graves' hyperthyroidism and ophthalmopathy.

Here the sequenced sample was peripheral blood mononuclear cells (PBMCs), taken at new diagnosis, from a patient treated with antithyroid drugs. The source is a man aged 18 to 30 with Graves disease.

A few counts support this clonotype. An end of the junction does not agree with germline; a read error may underlie this. CDR3 protein: CASSARVNTDTQYF. As DNA, the CDR3 is TGTGCCAGCAGCGCCCGGGTAAACACAGATACGCAGTATTTT. This chain connects TRBV5-1 to TRBJ2-3; unclear D gene. Germline V lookup: CDR1 SGHRS, CDR2 YFSETQ. This CDR3 contains 14 residues.

This clonotype was seen ten or more times. This chain uses TRBV6-2 or TRBV6-3 with TRBJ2-4; D perhaps matches TRBD2 (5 bases). The CDR3 has 15 residues. Germline CDR1 reads MNHEY; CDR2 reads SVGEGT. Trimming left V 0 bases short and J 6 bases short, with 12 bases between. CDR3 nucleotides: TGTGCCAGCAGTTACTCAGGAGGCAGTGGAAACATTCAGTACTTC. This codes for CASSYSGGSGNIQYF.

This clonotype was observed a single time. The junction differs from germline at one of its ends, possibly a read error. The rearrangement uses TRBV5-1 and TRBJ1-5, with D perhaps TRBD1 (5 bases). Germline assignment: CDR1 SGHRS and CDR2 YFSETQ. CDR3 size: 13 residues. CDR3 amino acids: CASSAGTDQPQRF. CDR3 DNA sequence: TGCGCCAGCAGCGCTGGGACCGATCAGCCCCAGCGTTTT.

This clonotype occurred many times. The chain couples TRBV5-1 to TRBJ2-1; 11 bases are shared with TRBD2. Germline V gene data show CDR1 as SGHRS and CDR2 as YFSETQ. V lost 4 bases, J lost 4 bases, and 4 bases stayed unmatched. There are 15 residues in the CDR3. The CDR3 sequence: CASSQTSGVYNEQFF. CDR3 sequence (DNA): TGCGCCAGCAGCCAGACTAGCGGGGTTTACAATGAGCAGTTCTTC.

Many counts were recorded for this clonotype. The rearrangement uses TRBV12-3 or TRBV12-4 and TRBJ2-7; no clear D. CDR3 length: 15 amino acids. V dropped 2 bases and J dropped 2 bases, with 13 bases sitting between them. The CDR3 DNA reads as TGTGCCAGCAGTTTACAGGATGGAGCCACCTACGAGCAGTACTTC. Protein: CASSLQDGATYEQYF.

Regarding this clonotype: At one boundary the junction diverges from the germline segment, which might be a read error. This sequence joins TRBV6-2 or TRBV6-3 and TRBJ2-3; unclear D gene. The CDR3 has 14 amino acids. Germline V gene data show CDR1 as MNHEY and CDR2 as SVGEGT. The CDR3 DNA follows: TGTGCCAGCAGTTATAGCCGGTTCCAAGAGACCCAGTACTTT. It encodes CASSYSRFQETQYF.

Ten or more counts support this clonotype. The chain links TRBV12-3 or TRBV12-4 to TRBJ1-1; D possibly corresponds to TRBD1 (6 bases). V lost 6 bases, J lost 8 bases, and 13 bases lay in between. The length of the CDR3 is 12 residues. As DNA, the CDR3 is TGTGCCAGCAGCCGGAGGGGGTACGAAGCTTTCTTT. It specifies CASSRRGYEAFF.

This clonotype has at least ten counts. V is TRBV29-1 and J is TRBJ2-3; D is undetermined. V was pared by 7 bases and J by 3 bases, with 14 bases between. CDR1 is SQVTM, CDR2 ANQGSEA, per germline. The CDR3 is 13 amino acids. CDR3 DNA: TGCAGCGGGGCTGGTGTGGCGACAGATACGCAGTATTTT. Amino acid sequence: CSGAGVATDTQYF.

In this sample, this clonotype turned up a few times. J is TRBJ2-5 and V is TRBV6-5; possible D gene TRBD2, 6 bases. CDR3 length equals 14 residues. The ends were cut back, 0 bases at V and 5 bases at J, with 10 bases in the middle. Germline CDR1 and CDR2: MNHEY and SVGAGI. CDR3 coding DNA: TGTGCCAGCAGTTACTCTGGGGGGTCGGAGACCCAGTACTTC. Amino acids: CASSYSGGSETQYF.

This clonotype was found many times. This chain joins TRBV2 and TRBJ2-4, with 11 bases matching TRBD2. CDR1 is SNHLY and CDR2 is FYNNEI in the germline V gene. V lost 6 bases to trimming and J lost 0 bases; unmatched junction nucleotides: 4. The CDR3 length is 16 residues. The CDR3 DNA follows: TGTGCCAGCAGGGGACTAGCGGAGCTAGCCAAAAACATTCAGTACTTC. Amino acids: CASRGLAELAKNIQYF.

This sequence joins TRBV9 and TRBJ1-2, with TRBD1 as a possible D gene (6 bases). In germline, CDR1 is SGDLS, CDR2 YYNGEE. V was clipped by 0 bases and J by 5 bases, with 14 bases between them. CDR3 length equals 15 residues. The CDR3 DNA follows: TGTGCCAGCAGCGTAGAGGACAGCCCCGGGTATGGCTACACCTTC. Translation gives CASSVEDSPGYGYTF. The full variable domain, with the rest looked up from reference TRBV9 and TRBJ1-2, is DSGVTQTPKHLITATGQRVTLRCSPRSGDLSVYWYQQSLDQGLQFLIQYYNGEERAKGNILERFSAQQFPDLHSELNLSSLELGDSALYFCASSVEDSPGYGYTFGSGTRLTVV.

This clonotype was detected ten times or more. The chain joins TRBV10-3 to TRBJ2-7, with D unresolved. Germline values: CDR1 ENHRY, CDR2 SYGVKD. V lost 10 bases to trimming and J lost 5 bases, with 12 bases between them. The CDR3 extends over 11 amino acids. The CDR3 region is CATLSRHEQYF. The CDR3 DNA sequence: TGTGCCACCCTGTCGAGACACGAGCAGTACTTC.

Comment on this clonotype: This sequence may be a read error, since a much larger clone differs from it by one base. The conserved phenylalanine or tryptophan is not found at the CDR3 terminus, so this likely reflects a read error. V usage is TRBV30 and J usage is TRBJ2-1; TRBD2 aligns across 16 bases. Judging by the DNA end, TRBJ2-7 fits better; the J call may be wrong. CDR1 and CDR2 from the germline V gene are GTSNPN and SVGIG (reference sequence). The CDR3 consists of 18 residues. CDR3 sequence reads: CAWSGLLGLAGGPDEQYI. The DNA of the CDR3 is TGTGCCTGGAGTGGCCTCCTGGGACTAGCGGGAGGGCCTGACGAGCAGTACATC.

This clonotype occurred a few times. The V and J genes are TRBV7-8 and TRBJ2-1; the D gene could be TRBD1 or TRBD2 (6 bases each). This CDR3 is built from 18 residues. Germline assignment: CDR1 SGHVS and CDR2 FQNEAQ. V gave up 5 bases and J gave up 0 bases, with 20 bases separating them. The CDR3 sequence is CASSIRSKGGLSYNEQFF. CDR3 nucleotide sequence: TGTGCCAGCAGCATCCGATCCAAGGGGGGACTCTCCTACAATGAGCAGTTCTTC. Full variable domain (outside the CDR3, taken from reference TRBV7-8 and TRBJ2-1): GAGVSQSPRYKVAKRGQDVALRCDPISGHVSLFWYQQALGQGPEFLTYFQNEAQLDKSGLPSDRFFAERPEGSVSTLKIQRTQQEDSAVYLCASSIRSKGGLSYNEQFFGPGTRLTVL.

Only a few counts were recorded for this clonotype. This sequence joins TRBV14 and TRBJ1-2, with TRBD1 as a possible D gene (6 bases). V lost 1 base and J 6 bases, leaving 15 bases between the germline ends. The germline V gene has CDR1 SGHDN and CDR2 FVKESK. The CDR3 contains 15 residues. CDR3 amino acids: CASSQVPMGADGYTF. CDR3 DNA sequence: TGTGCCAGCAGCCAAGTGCCAATGGGGGCAGATGGCTACACCTTC.

The genes are TRBV5-1 and TRBJ2-1; D unresolved. The V end was cut by 9 bases, the J end by 3 bases, with 13 bases between. Germline V CDR1 and CDR2: SGHRS, YFSETQ. CDR3 length equals 13 residues. CDR3 DNA: TGCGCCACCTCAAGGCGCAGCTACAATGAGCAGTTCTTC. This gives the protein CATSRRSYNEQFF.

The gene calls are TRBV4-2 and TRBJ1-1, with TRBD1 matching 7 bases. The germline V gene encodes CDR1 LGHNA and CDR2 YNFKEQ. The CDR3 has 17 residues. Trimming cost V 1 base and J 3 bases; bases outside gene matches: 11. CDR3 region: CASSQVPQQGWDTEAFF. CDR3 in DNA: TGTGCCAGCAGCCAAGTACCCCAACAGGGGTGGGACACTGAAGCTTTCTTT.

J is TRBJ2-5 and V is TRBV5-1; 13 bases match TRBD2. The V segment lost 4 bases and the J segment 5 bases; nucleotides outside the gene matches: 8. Germline lookup yields CDR1 SGHRS and CDR2 YFSETQ. The length of the CDR3 is 16 residues. CDR3 sequence: CASSPTGLAGLETQYF. The CDR3, as DNA: TGCGCCAGCAGCCCGACGGGACTAGCGGGATTGGAGACCCAGTACTTC.

The sample holds a few counts of this clonotype. The chain combines TRBV10-3 with TRBJ2-5; weak D call: TRBD1 (6 bases). Trimming cost V 3 bases and J 4 bases, with 15 bases left between them. Germline V gene lookup returns CDR1 ENHRY and CDR2 SYGVKD. The CDR3 is made up of 15 amino acids. The CDR3 DNA sequence: TGTGCCATCAGTGACTCCCGACAGGCCGCAGAGACCCAGTACTTC. The encoded protein is CAISDSRQAAETQYF.

With respect to this clonotype: Likely a read error: the CDR3 ends without its conserved phenylalanine or tryptophan. The gene calls are TRBV12-3 or TRBV12-4 and TRBJ2-1, with 11 bases fitting TRBD2. CDR3 length: 16 amino acids. V trimming: 3 bases; J trimming: 4 bases; junction bases outside the gene matches: 5. The CDR3 sequence is CASSLGLADMYNEQFL. As DNA, the CDR3 is TGTGCCAGCAGTTTGGGACTAGCGGACATGTACAATGAGCAGTTCCTC.

The CDR3 is CASSQETEETYEQYF. CDR3 sequence (DNA): TGCGCCAGCAGCCAAGAGACAGAGGAAACCTACGAGCAGTACTTC. V and J are TRBV4-1 and TRBJ2-7, with TRBD1 as a possible D gene (5 bases). CDR3 length equals 15 residues. V shed 0 bases and J shed 2 bases, with 11 bases lying between them. Germline CDR1 and CDR2: MGHRA and YSYEKL.

The chain is built from TRBV11-1 and TRBJ1-4, with TRBD1 matching 7 bases. The V and J ends lost 5 bases and 4 bases, in that order; junction bases with no gene match: 10. Per the germline V gene, CDR1 is SGHAT and CDR2 is FQDESV (reference sequence). This CDR3 contains 16 residues. The CDR3 nucleotides are TGTGCCAGCAGCGCGATTAGGCAGGGGGGTAATGAAAAACTGTTTTTT. Encoded protein: CASSAIRQGGNEKLFF.